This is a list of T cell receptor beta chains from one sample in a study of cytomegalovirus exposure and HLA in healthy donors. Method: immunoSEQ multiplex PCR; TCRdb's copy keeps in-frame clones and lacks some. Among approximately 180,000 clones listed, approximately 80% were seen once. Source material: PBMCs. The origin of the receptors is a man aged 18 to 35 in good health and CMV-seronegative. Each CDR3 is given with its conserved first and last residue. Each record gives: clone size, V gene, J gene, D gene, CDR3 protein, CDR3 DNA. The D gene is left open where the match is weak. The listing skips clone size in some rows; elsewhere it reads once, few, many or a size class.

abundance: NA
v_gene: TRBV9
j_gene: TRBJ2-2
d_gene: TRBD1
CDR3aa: CASRRGQGSTGELFF
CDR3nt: TGTGCCAGCAGACGGGGACAGGGAAGCACCGGGGAGCTGTTTTTT

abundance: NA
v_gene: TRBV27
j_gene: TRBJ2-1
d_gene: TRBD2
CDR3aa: CASSRVRLARDNEQFF
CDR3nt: TGTGCCAGCAGCCGCGTAAGACTAGCGAGAGACAATGAGCAGTTCTTC

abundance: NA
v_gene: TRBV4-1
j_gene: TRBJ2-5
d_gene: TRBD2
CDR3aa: CASSFRLAGGSETQYF
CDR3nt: TGCGCCAGCAGCTTCCGACTAGCGGGAGGATCAGAGACCCAGTACTTC

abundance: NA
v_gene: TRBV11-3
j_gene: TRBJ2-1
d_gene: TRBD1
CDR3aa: CASSLDRVDEQFF
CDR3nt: TGTGCCAGCAGCCTGGACAGGGTGGATGAGCAGTTCTTC

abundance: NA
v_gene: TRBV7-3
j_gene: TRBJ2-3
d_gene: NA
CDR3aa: CASSFTGARTDTQYF
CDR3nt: TGTGCCAGCAGCTTTACGGGAGCTCGCACAGATACGCAGTATTTT

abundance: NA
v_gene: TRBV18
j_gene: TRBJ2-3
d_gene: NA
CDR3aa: CASSPPRLGDTQYF
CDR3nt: TGTGCCAGCTCACCTCCAAGACTCGGGGATACGCAGTATTTT

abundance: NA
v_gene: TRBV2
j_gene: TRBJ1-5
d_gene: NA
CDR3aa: CASREAAGWLPQHF
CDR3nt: TGTGCCAGCAGGGAAGCCGCGGGCTGGTTGCCCCAGCATTTT

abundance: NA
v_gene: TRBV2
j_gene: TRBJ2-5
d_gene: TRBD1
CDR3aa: CASGDRGETQYF
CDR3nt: TGTGCCAGCGGGGACAGGGGAGAGACCCAGTACTTC

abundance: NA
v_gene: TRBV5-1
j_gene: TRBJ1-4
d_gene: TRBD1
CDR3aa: CASSSRQGTSPGKLFF
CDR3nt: TGCGCCAGCAGCTCTAGACAGGGTACTTCCCCGGGTAAACTGTTTTTT

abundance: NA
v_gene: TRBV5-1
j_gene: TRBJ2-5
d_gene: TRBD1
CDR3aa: CASGQGVWETQYF
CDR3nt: TGCGCCAGCGGACAGGGGGTATGGGAGACCCAGTACTTC

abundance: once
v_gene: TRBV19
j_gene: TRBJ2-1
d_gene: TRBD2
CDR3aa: CASSITSGRAVEQFF
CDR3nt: TGTGCCAGTAGTATAACTAGCGGGAGGGCCGTTGAGCAGTTCTTC